Shown below are 9 T cell receptor beta chains from a single sample sequenced in a study of T cells after yellow fever vaccination. TCRdb re-derived calls from the 5' RACE reads in MiXCR, one entry per CDR3 protein. The sample has under 600,000 distinct CDR3 sequences, 20% to 25% seen once. The source was PBMCs, collected roughly 20 days after the first yellow fever vaccination. Receptors were obtained from a young man who received the YFV17D yellow fever vaccine.

This clonotype has at least ten counts. The chain has TRBV6-1 and TRBJ2-2, with 9 bases identical to TRBD2. The germline V gene encodes CDR1 MNHNS and CDR2 SASEGT. The CDR3 covers 16 residues. Trimming took 7 bases from V and 4 from J; bases not matched to a gene: 10. CDR3 nucleotide sequence: TGTGCCAGCACGTCCGCGGGGGGGCGTCTCACCGGGGAGCTGTTTTTT. This encodes CASTSAGGRLTGELFF.

The chain joins TRBV4-1 to TRBJ2-5; the match to TRBD1 covers 8 bases. With V trimmed by 3 bases and J by 5 bases, 8 bases remained unmatched. There are 15 residues in the CDR3. Germline V CDR1 and CDR2: MGHRA, YSYEKL. CDR3 sequence (DNA): TGCGCCAGCAGCCAGGGGACAGGCCCTCGGGAGACCCAGTACTTC. The encoded protein is CASSQGTGPRETQYF.

This clonotype was seen many times. The chain uses TRBV7-2 and TRBJ2-2, with 7 bases matching TRBD2. This CDR3 spans 14 amino acids. V dropped 3 bases and J dropped 3; count of bases not matched to a gene: 1. Germline values: CDR1 SGHTA, CDR2 FQGNSA. CDR3 nucleotide sequence: TGTGCCAGCAGCTTCGGACTAGACACCGGGGAGCTGTTTTTT. Its translation is CASSFGLDTGELFF.

The chain recombines TRBV5-1 with TRBJ1-1; D gene uncertain. There are 14 residues in the CDR3. Germline V CDR1 and CDR2: SGHRS, YFSETQ. V was clipped by 0 bases and J by 6 bases, with 12 bases between them. The CDR3 DNA reads TGCGCCAGCAGCTTGGCGTCGGATTTGGCTGAAGCTTTCTTT. It encodes CASSLASDLAEAFF.

This chain uses TRBV11-2 with TRBJ2-3; 11 bases are shared with TRBD1. V lost 5 bases and J lost 6; bases outside the gene matches: 16. The length of the CDR3 is 18 residues. Germline lookup yields CDR1 SGHAT and CDR2 FQNNGV. Written as DNA, the CDR3 is TGTGCCAGCAGCCCAAGCGGGACAGGGGGACCCGTTTTGGATACGCAGTATTTT. This sequence encodes CASSPSGTGGPVLDTQYF. Filled out from reference TRBV11-2 and TRBJ2-3, the complete variable domain reads EAGVAQSPRYKIIEKRQSVAFWCNPISGHATLYWYQQILGQGPKLLIQFQNNGVVDDSQLPKDRFSAERLKGVDSTLKIQPAKLEDSAVYLCASSPSGTGGPVLDTQYFGPGTRLTVL.

This CDR3 is CASSSGLDNQPQHF. CDR3 DNA: TGTGCCAGCAGTTCAGGGTTGGACAATCAGCCCCAGCATTTT. This chain links TRBV12-3 or TRBV12-4 with TRBJ1-5, with D perhaps matching TRBD1 (5 bases). The germline V and J ends were trimmed by 4 bases and 3 bases, with 10 bases remaining between them. This CDR3 contains 14 residues.

The chain has TRBV4-2 and TRBJ2-5; 9 bases line up with TRBD2. Looked up from germline, CDR1 is LGHNA and CDR2 is YNFKEQ. There are 16 residues in the CDR3. Trimming removed 0 bases from V and 1 base from J; junction bases left unmatched: 3. CDR3 sequence: CASSQEASGAQETQYF. For the CDR3, the DNA is TGTGCCAGCAGCCAAGAGGCTAGCGGGGCCCAAGAGACCCAGTACTTC.

The chain uses TRBV11-2 and TRBJ2-7, with 8 bases fitting TRBD1. The V and J ends lost 7 bases and 5 bases, in that order; junction bases with no gene match: 10. The CDR3 is 14 amino acids. In germline, CDR1 is SGHAT, CDR2 FQNNGV. The DNA of the CDR3 is TGTGCCAGCAAGGACAGGGCCTGGGATGACGAGCAGTACGTC. It is translated as CASKDRAWDDEQYV.

This clonotype was counted a few times. The V and J genes are TRBV6-5 and TRBJ2-7, with 8 positions matching TRBD1. CDR3 length: 15 amino acids. CDR1 is MNHEY, CDR2 SVGAGI, per germline. V gave up 2 bases and J gave up 9 bases; unmatched junction bases: 12. DNA for the CDR3: TGTGCCAGCAGTTACGGTTTTGGACAGGGTCTTTTGCAGTACTTC. Its translation is CASSYGFGQGLLQYF.